This T cell receptor beta chain originates from a study of cytomegalovirus exposure and HLA in healthy donors. Whole-study results and caveats: Among TCR sequences, most were rare, though some public TCRs appeared in many donors. Indistinguishable V segments such as TRBV6-2 and TRBV6-3 were excluded.

Remarks on this clone: Its antigen is currently unknown.

Each of the donors was a healthy bone marrow donor. Germline-derived CDR1 and CDR2 are KGHSH and LQKENI. With V trimmed by 3 bases and J by 9 bases, 6 bases remained unmatched. This CDR3 has 14 amino acids. PCR involved 60 Vbeta and 13 Jbeta primers. The authors' processing: As a later analysis found, there were around 86 million unique TCR beta chains, of which roughly 11 million were shared. This table comes from immunoSEQ multiplex PCR, and its TCRdb copy is limited to in-frame clones, with some not included. V, J and clone size derive from that table, while D and trimming were established from the DNA sequence. The sample lists about 160,000 clones, over 70% seen once, with roughly 9.7% in the top ten.

The chain recombines TRBV18 with TRBJ2-4, with 9 bases that match TRBD1. This TCR was sampled from a man between 18 and 29 years old in good health and CMV-seropositive. The material sequenced was PBMCs. CDR3 protein: CASSPGQGVTIQYF. The CDR3 DNA reads TGTGCCAGCTCACCGGGACAGGGAGTGACCATTCAGTACTTC. The whole variable domain, remainder taken from reference TRBV18 and TRBJ2-4, is NAGVMQNPRHLVRRRGQEARLRCSPMKGHSHVYWYRQLPEEGLKFMVYLQKENIIDESGMPKERFSAEFPKEGPSILRIQQVVRGDSAAYFCASSPGQGVTIQYFGAGTRLSVL.